The 17 T cell receptor beta chains reported below all come from one sample, sequenced in a study of identical twins. Each CDR3 protein is one row after TCRdb ran MiXCR on the 5' RACE reads. The sample carries 500,000 to 650,000 distinct CDR3 sequences, approximately 20% recorded once. These same records also appear under a second study, on yellow fever vaccine responses in identical twins.

Sequencing used CD4+ T cells sorted from blood. The receptors derive from a woman younger than 35 in good health.

The rearrangement links TRBV11-2 to TRBJ2-1; 8 nucleotides agree with TRBD1. CDR3 length: 16 residues. The germline V gene encodes CDR1 SGHAT and CDR2 FQNNGV. V lost 1 base, J lost 7 bases, and 9 bases stayed unmatched. Written as DNA, the CDR3 is TGTGCCAGCAGCTTAGGCCGACAGGGGCCTTGGAATGAGCAGTTCTTC. The encoded protein is CASSLGRQGPWNEQFF.

The rearrangement uses TRBV12-3 or TRBV12-4 and TRBJ2-7; 8 bases agree with TRBD2. V trimming: 3 bases; J trimming: 5 bases; junction bases outside the gene matches: 9. CDR3 length equals 15 residues. The CDR3 is CASSFRSGDKHEQYF. CDR3 nucleotides: TGTGCCAGCAGTTTCCGTAGCGGGGATAAGCACGAGCAGTACTTC.

This clonotype has just a few counts. The J gene is TRBJ2-3, the V gene TRBV20-1; D is possibly TRBD2 (5 bases). This CDR3 is built from 15 residues. The V end was cut by 1 base, the J end by 5 bases, with 16 bases between. In germline, CDR1 is DFQATT, CDR2 SNEGSKA (reference sequence). The DNA of the CDR3 is TGCAGTGCTAGAGCCACGCGAGAGCGGAGAGATACGCAGTATTTT. Protein product: CSARATRERRDTQYF.

This clonotype was detected only a few times. This chain joins TRBV12-5 and TRBJ2-4; 8 bases match TRBD1. The CDR3 length is 15 residues. Losses at the gene ends were 6 bases for V and 3 bases for J; bases not matched to a gene: 7. Germline V CDR1 and CDR2: LGHNT, FRNRAP. The chain's CDR3 is CASGTTGAVKNIQYF. In DNA form, the CDR3 reads TGTGCTAGTGGAACGACAGGGGCCGTCAAAAACATTCAGTACTTC.

CDR3 protein: CASSARFANNEQFF. The CDR3 DNA follows: TGTGCCAGCAGCGCGCGATTCGCGAACAATGAGCAGTTCTTC. J is TRBJ2-1 and V is TRBV9; D ambiguous. Trimming removed 3 bases at V and 5 bases at J, with 12 bases between. The CDR3 runs to 14 residues. The germline V gene encodes CDR1 SGDLS and CDR2 YYNGEE.

In its sample, this clonotype was seen a few times. The chain combines TRBV11-2 with TRBJ2-7; D call uncertain. Germline V lookup: CDR1 SGHAT, CDR2 FQNNGV. The CDR3 loop spans 14 amino acids. V was trimmed by 0 bases and J by 3 bases, leaving 9 bases between them. CDR3 DNA sequence: TGTGCCAGCAGCTTAGATCCGACGGTCTACGAGCAGTACGTC. It translates to CASSLDPTVYEQYV.

CDR3: CASSKGTGYGYTF. CDR3 nucleotides: TGTGCCAGCAGCAAAGGGACAGGGTATGGCTACACCTTC. The rearrangement links TRBV5-5 to TRBJ1-2; 9 nucleotides agree with TRBD1. V trimming: 4 bases; J trimming: 5 bases; junction bases outside the gene matches: 3. The CDR3 is 13 residues long. Germline V lookup: CDR1 SGHKS, CDR2 YYEKEE (reference sequence).

The chain combines TRBV7-2 with TRBJ2-5, with 7 bases aligning to TRBD1. V trimming: 5 bases; J trimming: 3 bases; junction bases outside the gene matches: 3. The germline V gene encodes CDR1 SGHTA and CDR2 FQGNSA. CDR3 length: 13 residues. The CDR3 nucleotides are TGTGCCAGCAGCCAACAGGGGAAAGAGACCCAGTACTTC. Translated: CASSQQGKETQYF.

This clonotype was counted between two and nine times. This chain connects TRBV5-6 to TRBJ1-1; D not resolved. This CDR3 has 13 residues. Trimming removed 0 bases from V and 6 bases from J, with 9 bases in between. The germline V gene has CDR1 SGHDT and CDR2 YYEEEE. As DNA, the CDR3 is TGTGCCAGCAGCTTGGTAGGGCCGGCTGAAGCTTTCTTT. It encodes CASSLVGPAEAFF.

In this sample, this clonotype turned up many times. The chain combines TRBV12-3 or TRBV12-4 with TRBJ1-1; weak D call: TRBD1 (6 bases). This CDR3 has 15 amino acids. The V end lost 2 bases, the J end lost 11 bases, and 21 bases lay between the germline ends. The chain's CDR3 is CASSLSGGLGRGAFF. CDR3 DNA: TGTGCCAGCAGTTTATCCGGGGGCCTCGGCCGTGGGGCTTTCTTT.

This clonotype was detected only a few times. V usage is TRBV6-5 and J usage is TRBJ2-5; D perhaps matches TRBD1 (6 bases). The CDR3 is 14 amino acids. The germline V gene has CDR1 MNHEY and CDR2 SVGAGI. V was pared by 2 bases and J by 14 bases, with 21 bases between. Here the CDR3 DNA reads TGTGCCAGCAGTTACGGTCAGGGGTTTAATCCACCATACTTC. Residues: CASSYGQGFNPPYF.

The V and J genes are TRBV5-1 and TRBJ2-3, with 9 bases identical to TRBD1. The CDR3 covers 17 residues. Germline CDR1 SGHRS, CDR2 YFSETQ. The junction had 13 bases not matched to a gene; V was cut back by 6 bases and J by 2 bases. CDR3 residues: CASTWGPDRGFTDTQYF. The DNA of the CDR3 is TGCGCCAGCACCTGGGGACCGGACAGGGGTTTCACAGATACGCAGTATTTT.

This sequence joins TRBV5-1 and TRBJ2-5, with 7 bases aligning to TRBD2. CDR1 and CDR2 from the germline V gene are SGHRS and YFSETQ. The CDR3 contains 18 residues. The V and J ends lost 1 base and 3 bases, in that order; junction bases with no gene match: 15. The DNA for the CDR3 is TGCGCCAGCAGCTTGTTGATTCGTGTGGGAGGGTATGAAGAGACCCAGTACTTC. As protein: CASSLLIRVGGYEETQYF.

This clonotype was seen a few times. The J gene is TRBJ2-1, the V gene TRBV5-1; 10 bases are shared with TRBD2. The germline V gene has CDR1 SGHRS and CDR2 YFSETQ. J lost 7 bases, V lost 3 bases, and 7 bases had no gene match. This CDR3 is built from 15 residues. For the CDR3, the DNA is TGCGCCAGCAGCTCCGCCGGGACTAGCGTGAATGAGCAGTTCTTC. It codes for CASSSAGTSVNEQFF.

This clonotype was seen a handful of times. The J gene is TRBJ2-3, the V gene TRBV6-2 or TRBV6-3, with 9 bases fitting TRBD2. The CDR3 spans 13 residues. Germline values: CDR1 MNHEY, CDR2 SVGEGT. CDR3 loop: CASRASGKDTQYF. Here the CDR3 DNA reads TGTGCAAGCCGCGCTAGCGGGAAAGATACGCAGTATTTT.

Only a few counts were recorded for this clonotype. The rearrangement uses TRBV6-1 and TRBJ1-2; 9 nucleotides agree with TRBD1. Trimming cost V 2 bases and J 8 bases; bases outside gene matches: 3. The length of the CDR3 is 13 residues. The germline CDR1 and CDR2 sequences are MNHNS and SASEGT. The CDR3, as DNA: TGTGCCAGCAGTGAACCGGACAGGGGCGGCTACACCTTC. Its translation is CASSEPDRGGYTF.

The V call is TRBV5-1, the J call TRBJ1-1; D is unclear. V was cut by 10 bases and J by 0 bases, with 13 bases left in between. CDR1 and CDR2 from the germline V gene are SGHRS and YFSETQ. The length of the CDR3 is 13 residues. CDR3 amino acids: CAGRRELNTEAFF. CDR3 sequence (DNA): TGCGCCGGAAGACGGGAGCTGAACACTGAAGCTTTCTTT. The full variable domain, rest sourced from reference TRBV5-1 and TRBJ1-1, is KAGVTQTPRYLIKTRGQQVTLSCSPISGHRSVSWYQQTPGQGLQFLFEYFSETQRNKGNFPGRFSGRQFSNSRSEMNVSTLELGDSALYLCAGRRELNTEAFFGQGTRLTVV.